A single sample is the source of the 15 T cell receptor beta chains below, sequenced in a study of blood T cell repertoires in COVID-19. Assay used: immunoSEQ multiplex PCR; TCRdb lists only in-frame clones, some missing. The repertoire has some 200,000 clones, around nine tenths of them found once; the top ten carry around 3.5%. The source material was peripheral blood. These receptors were collected from a man younger than 30 with active or convalescent COVID-19.

The chain employs TRBV6-5 and TRBJ2-3; D is perhaps TRBD1 (6 bases). This CDR3 is 13 amino acids long. Looked up from germline, CDR1 is MNHEY and CDR2 is SVGAGI. V was cut by 9 bases and J by 3 bases, with 13 bases left in between. Written as DNA, the CDR3 is TGTGCCAGACAGGGTTTAGGGACAGATACGCAGTATTTT. Amino acid sequence: CARQGLGTDTQYF.

This rearrangement joins TRBV27 to TRBJ1-5, with D possibly matching TRBD1 (6 bases). The germline V gene encodes CDR1 MNHEY and CDR2 SMNVEV (reference sequence). CDR3 length: 16 amino acids. V gave up 3 bases and J gave up 5 bases, with 17 bases separating them. The CDR3 nucleotides read TGTGCCAGCAGTTTGGTGGGAGGGGGGGGATATCAGCCCCAGCATTTT. It codes for CASSLVGGGGYQPQHF.

The V call is TRBV11-3, the J call TRBJ2-2; TRBD2 matches 7 bases. CDR3 length: 15 residues. CDR1 and CDR2 (germline): SGHNT, YENEEA. J gave up 2 bases and V 5 bases, and 5 bases lay outside the gene matches. The CDR3 region has the DNA TGTGCCAGCAGCGAGAGAGCGGGAAACACCGGGGAGCTGTTTTTT. The encoded protein is CASSERAGNTGELFF. Full variable domain (outside the CDR3, taken from reference TRBV11-3 and TRBJ2-2): EAGVVQSPRYKIIEKKQPVAFWCNPISGHNTLYWYLQNLGQGPELLIRYENEEAVDDSQLPKDRFSAERLKGVDSTLKIQPAELGDSAVYLCASSERAGNTGELFFGEGSRLTVL.

The chain combines TRBV5-5 with TRBJ2-2; D remains unclear. The CDR3 length is 14 residues. V shed 4 bases and J shed 0 bases, with 7 bases lying between them. Germline CDR1 SGHKS, CDR2 YYEKEE (reference sequence). DNA for the CDR3: TGTGCCAGCAGCCCCCCAGCGAACACCGGGGAGCTGTTTTTT. As protein: CASSPPANTGELFF.

This chain joins TRBV2 and TRBJ2-2; 7 positions match TRBD1. The CDR3 totals 14 residues. The ends lost 3 bases at V and 3 bases at J; junction bases unmatched: 1. Germline V CDR1 and CDR2: SNHLY, FYNNEI. The CDR3 protein is CASSDRGYTGELFF. DNA of the CDR3: TGTGCCAGCAGTGACAGGGGGTACACCGGGGAGCTGTTTTTT. The full variable domain, rest sourced from reference TRBV2 and TRBJ2-2, is EPEVTQTPSHQVTQMGQEVILRCVPISNHLYFYWYRQILGQKVEFLVSFYNNEISEKSEIFDDQFSVERPDGSNFTLKIRSTKLEDSAMYFCASSDRGYTGELFFGEGSRLTVL.

V gene TRBV28 combines with J gene TRBJ1-4, with 7 nucleotides matching TRBD1. CDR3 size: 13 residues. Looked up from germline, CDR1 is MDHEN and CDR2 is SYDVKM. V lost 10 bases and J lost 5; bases outside the gene matches: 7. The CDR3 DNA is TGTGCCACAACCGGGGGACAGAATGAAAAACTGTTTTTT. Residues: CATTGGQNEKLFF. The full variable domain, its missing parts supplied by reference TRBV28 and TRBJ1-4, is DVKVTQSSRYLVKRTGEKVFLECVQDMDHENMFWYRQDPGLGLRLIYFSYDVKMKEKGDIPEGYSVSREKKERFSLILESASTNQTSMYLCATTGGQNEKLFFGSGTQLSVL.

The chain carries TRBV24-1 and TRBJ1-2, with 7 bases identical to TRBD1. The CDR3 is 15 residues long. Germline lookup yields CDR1 KGHDR and CDR2 SFDVKD. After removal of 5 bases from V and 2 bases from J, the junction contained 7 bases not matched to a gene. CDR3 nucleotides: TGTGCCACCAGTGCCTGGGCAGGGGGGAACTATGGCTACACCTTC. Translated, it gives CATSAWAGGNYGYTF.

J is TRBJ1-2 and V is TRBV10-3; TRBD1 matches at 7 bases. This CDR3 contains 15 residues. V trimming: 7 bases; J trimming: 1 base; junction bases outside the gene matches: 9. Germline-derived CDR1 and CDR2 are ENHRY and SYGVKD. CDR3 region: CAITFGQGDNYGYTF. The CDR3 coding sequence is TGTGCCATCACGTTCGGGCAGGGGGATAACTATGGCTACACCTTC.

CDR3 sequence (DNA): TGTGCCAGCAGTTTTCTTGACAATGAGCAGTTCTTC. It codes for CASSFLDNEQFF. The chain has TRBV28 and TRBJ2-1; D is unclear. The CDR3 runs to 12 residues. The V end was cut by 3 bases, the J end by 5 bases, with 5 bases between. Per germline, CDR1 MDHEN and CDR2 SYDVKM.

This chain joins TRBV5-1 and TRBJ2-2; D is ambiguous. CDR1 is SGHRS and CDR2 is YFSETQ in the germline V gene. This CDR3 contains 14 residues. V was cut by 5 bases and J by 2 bases, with 10 bases left in between. The CDR3 loop reads CASRPPGNTGELFF. As DNA, the CDR3 is TGCGCCAGCAGACCCCCAGGAAACACCGGGGAGCTGTTTTTT.

This clone was seen only once. This chain uses TRBV19 with TRBJ2-2, with TRBD1 identical over 9 bases. Germline V lookup: CDR1 LNHDA, CDR2 SQIVND (reference sequence). This CDR3 contains 16 residues. Trimming removed 4 bases from V and 0 bases from J; junction bases left unmatched: 3. The CDR3, as DNA: TGTGCCAGTAGTACGTGGACAGGGGCGAACACCGGGGAGCTGTTTTTT. Encoded protein: CASSTWTGANTGELFF. The variable domain in full, completed from reference TRBV19 and TRBJ2-2, reads DGGITQSPKYLFRKEGQNVTLSCEQNLNHDAMYWYRQDPGQGLRLIYYSQIVNDFQKGDIAEGYSVSREKKESFPLTVTSAQKNPTAFYLCASSTWTGANTGELFFGEGSRLTVL.

DNA for the CDR3: TGTGCCAGCAGCCCCCGCGGCAGCGGGGCTTTCTTT. It codes for CASSPRGSGAFF. V is TRBV7-2 and J is TRBJ1-1; unclear D gene. The CDR3 sequence is 12 residues long. The germline CDR1 and CDR2 sequences are SGHTA and FQGNSA. V was clipped by 5 bases and J by 11 bases, with 15 bases between them.

This clone turned up a few times. The rearrangement uses TRBV6-5 and TRBJ1-5; TRBD1 agrees at 7 bases. The germline V gene encodes CDR1 MNHEY and CDR2 SVGAGI. V shed 6 bases, J shed 4 bases, and the junction held 6 bases outside the gene matches. The CDR3 loop spans 14 amino acids. CDR3 bases: TGTGCCAGCAGGACCGGGACAGAGAATCAGCCCCAGCATTTT. It translates to CASRTGTENQPQHF.

The chain carries TRBV27 and TRBJ2-7; tentatively, D is TRBD2 (7 bases). Trimming stripped 3 bases from V and 2 bases from J, with 11 bases between. The CDR3 covers 14 residues. Germline CDR1 and CDR2: MNHEY and SMNVEV (reference sequence). DNA of the CDR3: TGTGCCAGCAGTTTGGGGGGGCTACCCTACGAGCAGTACTTC. Its protein product is CASSLGGLPYEQYF.

The V gene is TRBV13, the J gene TRBJ1-1; the match to TRBD1 covers 7 bases. The junction had 4 bases not matched to a gene; V was cut back by 5 bases and J by 1 base. The germline gives CDR1 PRHDT, CDR2 FYEKMQ (reference sequence). This CDR3 has 14 residues. CDR3 sequence reads: CASSPGQPNTEAFF. CDR3 nucleotides: TGTGCCAGCAGCCCGGGACAGCCGAACACTGAAGCTTTCTTT.